These 4 T cell receptor beta chains originate from one sample sequenced in a study of T cells in Graves' hyperthyroidism and ophthalmopathy. RNA transcripts served as the template for amplifying TCR beta CDR3 regions. HTBI primers drove first-round RT-PCR of the TCR CDR3. TCRdb used MiXCR to reprocess the multiplex PCR reads, holding one entry per CDR3 protein. The table shows over 250,000 distinct CDR3 sequences, with roughly 20% occurring only once. Sequenced sample: blood. Receptors were obtained from a man between 25 and 39 years old with Graves' ophthalmopathy.

The table lists this clonotype with many counts. The rearrangement joins TRBV30 to TRBJ1-2, with 7 positions matching TRBD1. Germline CDR1 reads GTSNPN; CDR2 reads SVGIG (reference sequence). V lost 4 bases, J lost 4 bases, and 9 bases stayed unmatched. CDR3 length equals 14 residues. CDR3 nucleotide sequence: TGTGCCTGGACTCGACAGGGAGTGGGCTATGGCTACACCTTC. Its translation: CAWTRQGVGYGYTF.

The table lists this clonotype with many counts. The J gene is TRBJ1-1, the V gene TRBV5-1; D is possibly TRBD1 (5 bases). V was clipped by 7 bases and J by 3 bases, with 13 bases between them. Germline CDR1 reads SGHRS; CDR2 reads YFSETQ. The CDR3 covers 13 residues. CDR3 protein: CASFGAGHTEAFF. CDR3 in DNA: TGCGCCAGCTTTGGGGCAGGGCACACTGAAGCTTTCTTT.

This clonotype was picked up many times. The chain uses TRBV30 and TRBJ2-4; 12 bases are shared with TRBD2. The CDR3 extends over 15 amino acids. V shed 0 bases, J shed 7 bases, and the junction held 4 bases outside the gene matches. Germline CDR1 GTSNPN, CDR2 SVGIG (reference sequence). The CDR3 bases are TGTGCCTGGAGTGTAGGGACTAGCGGGCCCAACATTCAGTACTTC. Protein sequence: CAWSVGTSGPNIQYF.

This chain connects TRBV7-9 to TRBJ2-4, with a weak D call TRBD2 (5 bases). There are 13 residues in the CDR3. The V end was cut by 1 base, the J end by 8 bases, with 9 bases between. CDR1 and CDR2 from the germline V gene are SEHNR and FQNEAQ (reference sequence). CDR3 DNA sequence: TGTGCCAGCAGCTTAGGACACGGGGACATTCAGTACTTC. This translates into CASSLGHGDIQYF.